These T cell receptor beta chains were read from a single sample in a study of a mutant IDH1 vaccine in newly diagnosed glioma. Here immunoSEQ multiplex PCR was the method, and the copy in TCRdb shows in-frame clones only, minus some. The table has 90,000 to 95,000 clones, approximately 83% seen once. The material was PBMCs, obtained from a glioma patient treated with radiotherapy, temozolomide or both. All receptors derive from a woman aged 45 to 65 with glioma. Each CDR3 is given with its conserved first and last residue. The D gene is left open where the match is weak. Rows give clone size only sometimes, using once, few, many, or a class for an expanded clone.

clone_size	v_call	d_call	j_call	cdr3_nt	cdr3_aa
.	TRBV28	.	TRBJ2-3	TGTGCCAGCAGTTTATTTTGGGAGGATACGCAGTATTTT	CASSLFWEDTQYF
.	TRBV2	.	TRBJ1-5	TGTGCCAGCAGTGAAGCGGATCTGGCCAGGCCGTTCAACAATCAGCCCCAGCATTTT	CASSEADLARPFNNQPQHF
.	TRBV5-1	TRBD1	TRBJ1-1	TGCGCCAGCAGTCTAGGGACAGTTAAGAACACTGAAGCTTTCTTT	CASSLGTVKNTEAFF
.	TRBV9	.	TRBJ2-3	TGTGCCAGCAGCCCCCCCTCCAGGGGGGGTAGCACAGATACGCAGTATTTT	CASSPPSRGGSTDTQYF
.	TRBV10-3	.	TRBJ1-3	TGTGCCGTTTACGGGGACACCATATATTTT	CAVYGDTIYF
.	TRBV12-5	.	TRBJ2-2	TGTGCTAGTGGTTTGGCCCAGGACAAGCTGGGGGAGTACACCGGGGAGCTGTTTTTT	CASGLAQDKLGEYTGELFF
.	TRBV14	.	TRBJ2-3	TGTGCCAGCCGACGGGCCCTCCGGAACACAGATACGCAGTATTTT	CASRRALRNTDTQYF
.	TRBV6-5	TRBD1	TRBJ1-3	TGTGCCAGCAGCAAAGGGACAGACGGAAACACCATATATTTT	CASSKGTDGNTIYF
.	TRBV27	.	TRBJ2-7	TGTGCCAGCTCGGGAACCGGGACCCGGGTAGAGCAGTACTTC	CASSGTGTRVEQYF
.	TRBV20-1	.	TRBJ1-2	TGCAGTGCTGGTCACTATGGCTACACCTTC	CSAGHYGYTF
.	TRBV6-5	.	TRBJ1-5	TGTGCCAGCAGTTACGTCAGGGTGGGTCAGCCCCAGCATTTT	CASSYVRVGQPQHF
.	TRBV6-1	TRBD1	TRBJ1-5	TGTGCCAGTATTACAGGGGGCCCAAATCAGCCCCAGCATTTT	CASITGGPNQPQHF
.	TRBV7-2	.	TRBJ1-2	TGTGCCAGCAGCTTAGTTGTCGGATCAGATATAAACTATGGCTACACCTTC	CASSLVVGSDINYGYTF
.	TRBV10-3	TRBD2	TRBJ2-5	TGTGCCATCAGTGATATACGGGGGGGCCAGGAGACCCAGTACTTC	CAISDIRGGQETQYF
.	TRBV2	TRBD2	TRBJ2-3	TGTGCCAGCACCGAAGGAGCGGGGGGCACAGATACGCAGTATTTT	CASTEGAGGTDTQYF
.	TRBV5-4	TRBD1	TRBJ2-5	TGTGCCAGCAGTCGACAGGGGGCTGGGGAGACCCAGTACTTC	CASSRQGAGETQYF
.	TRBV30	.	TRBJ2-7	TGTGCCTGGAGTAAAAGCTACGAGCAGTACTTC	CAWSKSYEQYF
once	TRBV28	.	TRBJ1-4	TGTGCCAGCAGAGAGCCAGGGACTGGGGATGAAAAACTGTTTTTT	CASREPGTGDEKLFF
.	TRBV6-1	.	TRBJ1-1	TGTGCCAGCGGGCGGGTGATGGACACTGAAGCTTTCTTT	CASGRVMDTEAFF
.	TRBV6-6	TRBD1	TRBJ1-1	TGTGCCAGCAGGCGACAGGGCCCGCAGGCTGAAGCTTTCTTT	CASRRQGPQAEAFF
.	TRBV19	.	TRBJ2-2	TGTGCCAGTAGGCGGGGGACAGGTCGTAACGGGGAGCTGTTTTTT	CASRRGTGRNGELFF
.	TRBV2	.	TRBJ2-5	TGTGCCAGCAGTGATTCAACTAGTCAAGAGACCCAGTACTTC	CASSDSTSQETQYF
.	TRBV30	.	TRBJ1-2	TGTGCCTGGAGTGTATTGGGGGTTACTAACTATGGCTACACCTTC	CAWSVLGVTNYGYTF
.	TRBV19	.	TRBJ2-7	TGTGCCAGTAGTGTGTCATTCGGGACCGTTGACTACGAGCAGTACTTC	CASSVSFGTVDYEQYF
.	TRBV4-3	.	TRBJ2-7	TGCGCCAGCAGCCAGTATCTTGGAATCTACGAGCAGTACTTC	CASSQYLGIYEQYF
.	TRBV30	TRBD1	TRBJ1-2	TGTGCCTGGAGTCTGACAGGGAACTATGGCTACACCTTC	CAWSLTGNYGYTF
.	TRBV18	.	TRBJ2-7	TGTGCCAGCTCACCCGGCAGATCCTACGAGCAGTACTTC	CASSPGRSYEQYF
.	TRBV7-9	TRBD1	TRBJ1-2	TGTGCCAGCAGCGTCGATCCGGGACAGGAAAACTATGGCTACACCTTC	CASSVDPGQENYGYTF
.	TRBV5-4	TRBD2	TRBJ2-5	TGTGCCAGCAGCTCGTGGACTAGCGGGGGGGAGGGGACCCAGTACTTC	CASSSWTSGGEGTQYF
.	TRBV9	.	TRBJ2-5	TGTGCCAGCAGCCCCGCCCCAAAGACCCAGTACTTC	CASSPAPKTQYF
.	TRBV7-9	.	TRBJ1-1	TGTGCCAGCAGCTCTTTAGGGGGGGGAGTTGAAGCTTTCTTT	CASSSLGGGVEAFF
.	TRBV6-5	.	TRBJ1-2	TGTGCCAGCAGCTTAGGACCGAACTATGGCTACACCTTC	CASSLGPNYGYTF
.	TRBV4-3	.	TRBJ2-5	TGCGCCAGCAGCCGGGCCGAAGAGCCACCAGAGACCCAGTACTTC	CASSRAEEPPETQYF
.	TRBV10-3	TRBD2	TRBJ2-5	TGTGCCATCGGTGGAGCGGGGAGCCAAGAGACCCAGTACTTC	CAIGGAGSQETQYF
.	TRBV5-4	.	TRBJ1-2	TGTGCCAGCATGGCCAGGGACAAGGTTGTCTATGGCTACACCTTC	CASMARDKVVYGYTF
.	TRBV7-9	.	TRBJ2-3	TGTGCCAGCAGTCGAGCCAGCACAGATACGCAGTATTTT	CASSRASTDTQYF
.	TRBV9	.	TRBJ1-3	TGTGCCAGCAGCGTACGAGGAGTACCCTCTGGAAACACCATATATTTT	CASSVRGVPSGNTIYF
.	TRBV5-1	TRBD1	TRBJ1-5	TGCGCCAGCAGCCCCGGGACAGGGGGCCATAGCAATCAGCCCCAGCATTTT	CASSPGTGGHSNQPQHF